The 16 T cell receptor beta chains below come from one sample, sequenced in a study of blood T cell repertoires in COVID-19. Method: immunoSEQ multiplex PCR; TCRdb's copy keeps in-frame clones and lacks some. The sample contains 150,000 to 200,000 clones, roughly 80% of which appear only once. The sample consisted of PBMCs or T cells enriched from blood (not recorded which). These receptor sequences come from a man between 35 and 55 years old who had recovered from COVID-19.

This clone was counted only a few times. The chain employs TRBV28 and TRBJ1-1; 8 bases are a match to TRBD1. After removal of 5 bases from V and 7 bases from J, the junction contained 6 bases not matched to a gene. Germline loops: CDR1 MDHEN, CDR2 SYDVKM. The CDR3 loop spans 13 amino acids. The CDR3 sequence: CASSPGQGGEAFF. The DNA of the CDR3 is TGTGCCAGCAGTCCAGGACAGGGCGGTGAAGCTTTCTTT. Using reference TRBV28 and TRBJ1-1 for the parts outside the CDR3, the full variable domain is DVKVTQSSRYLVKRTGEKVFLECVQDMDHENMFWYRQDPGLGLRLIYFSYDVKMKEKGDIPEGYSVSREKKERFSLILESASTNQTSMYLCASSPGQGGEAFFGQGTRLTVV.

This clone was recorded a few times. The rearrangement uses TRBV7-2 and TRBJ1-1; D not certain. Trimming cost V 5 bases and J 1 base, with 11 bases left between them. Germline V gene lookup returns CDR1 SGHTA and CDR2 FQGNSA. CDR3 length: 14 amino acids. CDR3 loop: CASSPGLKNTEAFF. In nucleotides, the CDR3 is TGTGCCAGCAGCCCTGGACTGAAGAACACTGAAGCTTTCTTT. Using reference TRBV7-2 and TRBJ1-1 for the parts outside the CDR3, the full variable domain is GAGVSQSPSNKVTEKGKDVELRCDPISGHTALYWYRQSLGQGLEFLIYFQGNSAPDKSGLPSDRFSAERTGGSVSTLTIQRTQQEDSAVYLCASSPGLKNTEAFFGQGTRLTVV.

The V call is TRBV7-2, the J call TRBJ1-1, with 7 bases fitting TRBD1. V was clipped by 3 bases and J by 5 bases; unmatched bases: 9. Germline CDR1 is SGHTA and CDR2 is FQGNSA. The CDR3 extends over 15 amino acids. The CDR3, as DNA: TGTGCCAGCAGCTTCTCAGACAGGGACTCAACTGAAGCTTTCTTT. Amino acid sequence: CASSFSDRDSTEAFF. Together with reference TRBV7-2 and TRBJ1-1, the CDR3 gives the full variable domain: GAGVSQSPSNKVTEKGKDVELRCDPISGHTALYWYRQSLGQGLEFLIYFQGNSAPDKSGLPSDRFSAERTGGSVSTLTIQRTQQEDSAVYLCASSFSDRDSTEAFFGQGTRLTVV.

This chain joins TRBV5-1 and TRBJ2-7, with D unclear. V was trimmed by 0 bases and J by 5 bases, leaving 6 bases between them. Germline values: CDR1 SGHRS, CDR2 YFSETQ. This CDR3 has 12 residues. The CDR3, as DNA: TGCGCCAGCAGCTTGGTTGTAGACGAGCAGTACTTC. It encodes CASSLVVDEQYF.

The chain combines TRBV5-6 with TRBJ2-7; TRBD1 agrees at 8 bases. Germline loops: CDR1 SGHDT, CDR2 YYEEEE. J was trimmed by 2 bases and V by 5 bases; bases with no gene match: 9. The CDR3 is 15 amino acids. The DNA of the CDR3 is TGTGCCAGCAGTCTTATGGGGACAGGTGCCTACGAGCAGTACTTC. It is translated as CASSLMGTGAYEQYF. Based on the CDR3 plus reference TRBV5-6 and TRBJ2-7, the full variable domain is DAGVTQSPTHLIKTRGQQVTLRCSPKSGHDTVSWYQQALGQGPQFIFQYYEEEERQRGNFPDRFSGHQFPNYSSELNVNALLLGDSALYLCASSLMGTGAYEQYFGPGTRLTVT.

The chain joins TRBV19 to TRBJ1-6; TRBD1 is a possible D gene (5 bases). The germline CDR1 and CDR2 sequences are LNHDA and SQIVND (reference sequence). Trimming removed 7 bases from V and 6 bases from J, with 16 bases in between. The CDR3 is 15 residues long. This CDR3 reads CASKSGGTGNSPLHF. DNA for the CDR3: TGTGCCAGTAAATCGGGGGGAACGGGTAATTCACCCCTCCACTTT. The whole variable domain, filled in from reference TRBV19 and TRBJ1-6, reads DGGITQSPKYLFRKEGQNVTLSCEQNLNHDAMYWYRQDPGQGLRLIYYSQIVNDFQKGDIAEGYSVSREKKESFPLTVTSAQKNPTAFYLCASKSGGTGNSPLHFGNGTRLTVT.

For the CDR3, the DNA is TGCGCCAGCAGCTTGTTTTTAGCAGGGGGCGACGCTGAAGCTTTCTTT. Translated, it gives CASSLFLAGGDAEAFF. The chain couples TRBV5-1 to TRBJ1-1, with TRBD1 matching 8 bases. J lost 6 bases, V lost 1 base, and 11 bases had no gene match. The CDR3 sequence is 16 residues long. Germline assignment: CDR1 SGHRS and CDR2 YFSETQ.

This chain uses TRBV4-3 with TRBJ2-7, with TRBD1 matching over 12 bases. V was clipped by 0 bases and J by 0 bases; unmatched bases: 9. The length of the CDR3 is 19 residues. In germline, CDR1 is LGHNA, CDR2 YSLEER. The CDR3: CASSQDRGQGAAFSYEQYF. DNA of the CDR3: TGCGCCAGCAGCCAAGATCGGGGACAGGGGGCGGCCTTCTCCTACGAGCAGTACTTC.

The chain links TRBV7-9 to TRBJ2-2; 12 bases match TRBD2. CDR1 is SEHNR and CDR2 is FQNEAQ in the germline V gene (reference sequence). The CDR3 spans 15 residues. Trimming removed 7 bases from V and 6 bases from J; junction bases left unmatched: 6. CDR3 residues: CASTKTSGRAGELFF. The CDR3 DNA follows: TGTGCCAGCACCAAGACTAGCGGGAGAGCCGGGGAGCTGTTTTTT.

The chain links TRBV10-1 to TRBJ1-1; perhaps TRBD1 as D (5 bases). Trimming took 3 bases from V and 5 from J, leaving 13 bases between them. This CDR3 is 14 amino acids long. Germline lookup yields CDR1 WNHNN and CDR2 SYGVQD (reference sequence). CDR3 sequence (DNA): TGCGCCAGCAGTGATCAGGGTCGGGTGACTGAAGCTTTCTTT. Translation gives CASSDQGRVTEAFF.

The chain links TRBV11-2 to TRBJ2-5; TRBD2 agrees at 7 bases. CDR1 is SGHAT and CDR2 is FQNNGV in the germline V gene. V dropped 1 base and J dropped 4; count of bases not matched to a gene: 6. This CDR3 has 15 residues. The DNA for the CDR3 is TGTGCCAGCAGCTTAGGAGCGGGACCCCCAGAGACCCAGTACTTC. It encodes CASSLGAGPPETQYF.

This clone is medium-sized (0.01 to 0.1%) by share. This chain connects TRBV7-2 to TRBJ1-1; D unresolved. The CDR3 runs to 15 residues. Germline assignment: CDR1 SGHTA and CDR2 FQGNSA. The V end was cut by 2 bases, the J end by 1 base, with 11 bases between. The CDR3 here is CASSLTGYRNTEAFF. The CDR3 nucleotides read TGTGCCAGCAGCTTAACCGGTTACAGGAACACTGAAGCTTTCTTT.

This clone was detected once. V is TRBV7-2 and J is TRBJ2-1, with 15 bases lining up with TRBD2. Germline V gives CDR1 SGHTA, CDR2 FQGNSA. V trimming: 6 bases; J trimming: 15 bases; junction bases outside the gene matches: 9. This CDR3 has 14 amino acids. CDR3 amino acids: CASSFNPGLAGGFF. CDR3 coding DNA: TGTGCCAGCAGTTTCAATCCGGGACTAGCGGGAGGGTTCTTC. Supplemented by reference TRBV7-2 and TRBJ2-1, the full variable domain reads GAGVSQSPSNKVTEKGKDVELRCDPISGHTALYWYRQSLGQGLEFLIYFQGNSAPDKSGLPSDRFSAERTGGSVSTLTIQRTQQEDSAVYLCASSFNPGLAGGFFGPGTRLTVL.

V and J are TRBV7-6 and TRBJ2-7, with D maybe TRBD1 (6 bases). With 1 base removed from V and 2 bases from J, the gap between germline ends came to 9 bases. The CDR3 has 14 residues. Germline V gene lookup returns CDR1 SGHVS and CDR2 FNYEAQ. CDR3 residues: CASSLEDSTYEQYV. Here the CDR3 DNA reads TGTGCCAGCAGCTTAGAGGACAGTACCTACGAGCAGTACGTC.

This chain connects TRBV28 to TRBJ1-4; 7 bases align to TRBD1. The CDR3 length is 16 residues. Germline V CDR1 and CDR2: MDHEN, SYDVKM. V trimming: 4 bases; J trimming: 4 bases; junction bases outside the gene matches: 9. The CDR3 protein is CASSSAGGTVNEKLFF. DNA for the CDR3: TGTGCCAGCAGTTCCGCGGGAGGGACAGTTAATGAAAAACTGTTTTTT.

The chain uses TRBV7-9 and TRBJ2-2, with no clear D. This CDR3 contains 13 residues. Trimming cost V 2 bases and J 3 bases, with 4 bases left between them. CDR1 SEHNR and CDR2 FQNEAQ come from the germline V gene (reference sequence). As DNA, the CDR3 is TGTGCCAGCAGCTTATTCGACACCGGGGAGCTGTTTTTT. Its protein product is CASSLFDTGELFF.